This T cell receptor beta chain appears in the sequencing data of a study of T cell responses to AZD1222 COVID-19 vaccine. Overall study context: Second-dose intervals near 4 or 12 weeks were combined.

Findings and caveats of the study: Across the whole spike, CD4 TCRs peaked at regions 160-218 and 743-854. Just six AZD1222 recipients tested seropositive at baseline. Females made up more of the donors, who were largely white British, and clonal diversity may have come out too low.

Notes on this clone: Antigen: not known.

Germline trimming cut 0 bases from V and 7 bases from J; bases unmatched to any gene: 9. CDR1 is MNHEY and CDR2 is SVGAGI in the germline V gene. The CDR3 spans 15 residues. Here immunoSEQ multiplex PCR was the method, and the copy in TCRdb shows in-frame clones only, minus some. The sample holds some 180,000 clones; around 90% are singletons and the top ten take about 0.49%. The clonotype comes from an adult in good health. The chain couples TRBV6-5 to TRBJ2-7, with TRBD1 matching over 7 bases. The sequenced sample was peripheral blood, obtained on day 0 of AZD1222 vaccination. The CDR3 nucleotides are TGTGCCAGCAGTTACTCGTCCAGGGGGTCCATGGAGCAGTACTTC. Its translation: CASSYSSRGSMEQYF.